Presented here are 25 T cell receptor beta chains from one specimen sequenced in a study of blood T cells in healthy people across ages. Sample-barcoded 5' priming and a J-beta primer mix drove a second PCR of about 7 to 11 cycles. Each CDR3 protein is one row after TCRdb ran MiXCR on the 5' RACE reads. The sample holds 800,000 or so distinct CDR3 sequences, around a quarter seen once. These records were also assigned to another study, of T cells of mothers and their children.

The sequenced material came from blood. These receptors originate from a boy between 5 and 17 years old in good health.

This clonotype has just a few counts. This sequence joins TRBV12-3 or TRBV12-4 and TRBJ1-1; perhaps TRBD1 as D (5 bases). The CDR3 consists of 15 residues. V lost 6 bases and J 0 bases, leaving 14 bases between the germline ends. This chain's CDR3 is CASRLSTALNTEAFF. The CDR3 DNA sequence: TGTGCCAGCAGACTATCGACAGCGCTGAACACTGAAGCTTTCTTT.

This clonotype was detected only a few times. The gene calls are TRBV28 and TRBJ2-1; tentative D call: TRBD2 (5 bases). V dropped 10 bases and J dropped 3 bases, with 13 bases sitting between them. CDR3 length: 13 residues. Germline loops: CDR1 MDHEN, CDR2 SYDVKM. The CDR3 sequence is CATHGILYNEQFF. The CDR3 region has the DNA TGTGCCACCCACGGGATTCTCTACAATGAGCAGTTCTTC.

The rearrangement uses TRBV20-1 and TRBJ1-4; 7 bases fit TRBD1. V lost 6 bases and J lost 5; bases outside the gene matches: 15. The V gene's germline CDR1 is DFQATT and CDR2 SNEGSKA (reference sequence). This CDR3 spans 16 amino acids. The CDR3 sequence is CSAITGAVLENEKLFF. Written as DNA, the CDR3 is TGCAGTGCAATTACAGGGGCTGTGCTTGAGAATGAAAAACTGTTTTTT.

This clonotype has just a few counts. The chain joins TRBV29-1 to TRBJ2-1; no clear D gene. This CDR3 region has 12 residues. CDR1 is SQVTM, CDR2 ANQGSEA, per germline. V was clipped by 6 bases and J by 4 bases, with 10 bases between them. The CDR3 here is CSVYRKYNEQFF. CDR3 in DNA: TGCAGCGTATACAGAAAATACAATGAGCAGTTCTTC.

The chain couples TRBV29-1 to TRBJ2-1; 7 nucleotides align to TRBD1. With V trimmed by 7 bases and J by 6 bases, 9 bases remained unmatched. Germline V CDR1 and CDR2: SQVTM, ANQGSEA. The CDR3 has 13 residues. The CDR3 spells CSAPGQVANEQFF. Written as DNA, the CDR3 is TGCAGCGCTCCCGGACAGGTGGCCAATGAGCAGTTCTTC.

This clonotype appeared many times. This chain links TRBV4-3 with TRBJ1-5; D is undetermined. CDR1 and CDR2 (germline): LGHNA, YSLEER. Between the trimmed V and J ends, which lost 0 bases and 5 bases, there was a span of 11 bases. The CDR3 has 15 amino acids. The CDR3 sequence: CASSQDWDGDQPQHF. CDR3 nucleotides: TGCGCCAGCAGCCAAGATTGGGATGGGGATCAGCCCCAGCATTTT.

This clonotype was seen a handful of times. V and J are TRBV5-1 and TRBJ2-5; 14 bases align to TRBD2. The J call may be incorrect, as the DNA end agrees better with TRBJ2-1. CDR1 is SGHRS and CDR2 is YFSETQ in the germline V gene. The CDR3 loop spans 15 amino acids. CDR3 region: CASSPRLAGGPEQFF. DNA of the CDR3: TGCGCCAGCAGCCCTAGACTAGCGGGAGGGCCTGAGCAGTTCTTC.

V and J are TRBV2 and TRBJ1-2; D might be TRBD1 (5 bases). V was trimmed by 0 bases and J by 3 bases, leaving 17 bases between them. Germline lookup yields CDR1 SNHLY and CDR2 FYNNEI. The CDR3 runs to 17 residues. The DNA of the CDR3 is TGTGCCAGCAGTGAAGCAGGCCCCGGGGGATCATACTATGGCTACACCTTC. Protein: CASSEAGPGGSYYGYTF.

This clonotype has more than one count but fewer than ten. The chain employs TRBV29-1 and TRBJ2-5, with 7 bases matching TRBD2. The assigned J gene may be wrong: the sequence end matches TRBJ2-7 better. The CDR3 runs 13 residues. CDR1 SQVTM and CDR2 ANQGSEA come from the germline V gene. CDR3 in amino acids: CSVGEGSSYEQYF. The CDR3 bases are TGCAGCGTTGGGGAGGGGTCCTCCTACGAGCAGTACTTC.

This clonotype has a handful of counts. The chain joins TRBV7-2 to TRBJ1-5; D is undetermined. Germline V lookup: CDR1 SGHTA, CDR2 FQGNSA. Trimming took off 2 bases at V and 4 bases at J, with 6 bases between the two ends. The CDR3 extends over 13 amino acids. CDR3 residues: CASSLIRNQPQHF. The CDR3 region has the DNA TGTGCCAGCAGCTTAATCAGGAATCAGCCCCAGCATTTT.

This clonotype occurred a few times. The V gene is TRBV30, the J gene TRBJ1-3, with 7 bases that match TRBD1. In germline, CDR1 is GTSNPN, CDR2 SVGIG (reference sequence). There are 14 residues in the CDR3. J lost 1 base, V lost 4 bases, and 4 bases had no gene match. The CDR3 sequence is CAWTGGSSGNTIYF. The DNA for the CDR3 is TGTGCCTGGACAGGGGGTTCTTCTGGAAACACCATATATTTT. Full variable domain (outside the CDR3, taken from reference TRBV30 and TRBJ1-3): SQTIHQWPATLVQPVGSPLSLECTVEGTSNPNLYWYRQAAGRGLQLLFYSVGIGQISSEVPQNLSASRPQDRQFILSSKKLLLSDSGFYLCAWTGGSSGNTIYFGEGSWLTVV.

The chain is built from TRBV28 and TRBJ2-7; D uncertain. V was shortened by 4 bases and J by 9 bases, with 19 bases between the two germline ends. The germline CDR1 and CDR2 sequences are MDHEN and SYDVKM. The CDR3 has 14 residues. Written as DNA, the CDR3 is TGTGCCAGCAGTTGGGCAGGCCCAAAAAACGGGCAGTACTTC. Protein: CASSWAGPKNGQYF.

This clonotype has just a few counts. V is TRBV28 and J is TRBJ2-5; TRBD2 matches at 10 bases. The last part of the DNA fits TRBJ2-1 better; the J call may be wrong. The CDR3 runs to 15 residues. Germline assignment: CDR1 MDHEN and CDR2 SYDVKM. CDR3: CASSLPGLARGEQFF. The CDR3 DNA is TGTGCCAGCAGTTTACCGGGACTAGCGAGGGGTGAGCAGTTCTTC.

This clonotype has just a few counts. V usage is TRBV19 and J usage is TRBJ1-2, with no clear D. The CDR3 spans 12 residues. The germline gives CDR1 LNHDA, CDR2 SQIVND (reference sequence). Deletions cut 2 bases from V and 4 bases from J, with 5 bases between. The CDR3 is CASSIQSYGYTF. The CDR3 DNA is TGTGCCAGTAGTATACAGAGCTATGGCTACACCTTC.

The chain has TRBV28 and TRBJ1-5; the match to TRBD1 covers 7 bases. The CDR3 is made up of 15 amino acids. Germline CDR1 reads MDHEN; CDR2 reads SYDVKM. V dropped 6 bases and J dropped 11; count of bases not matched to a gene: 16. The CDR3 nucleotides are TGTGCCAGCAGCCTAACAGGGGCCCGTTATGTGGCCCAGCATTTT. Translation gives CASSLTGARYVAQHF.

This clonotype was seen more than once but under ten times. The chain employs TRBV20-1 and TRBJ2-1; 14 nucleotides agree with TRBD2. Losses at the gene ends were 3 bases for V and 6 bases for J; bases not matched to a gene: 4. Germline assignment: CDR1 DFQATT and CDR2 SNEGSKA (reference sequence). CDR3 length equals 15 residues. CDR3 residues: CSASGLAGGGNEQFF. DNA for the CDR3: TGCAGTGCTAGTGGACTAGCGGGAGGAGGCAATGAGCAGTTCTTC.

The sample holds a few counts of this clonotype. The chain combines TRBV12-3 or TRBV12-4 with TRBJ2-1; a possible D gene is TRBD1 (6 bases). CDR3 length: 14 amino acids. Between the trimmed V and J ends, which lost 5 bases and 3 bases, there was a span of 11 bases. CDR3 nucleotides: TGTGCCAGCAGTCTGGACAGAGACTACAATGAGCAGTTCTTC. Residues: CASSLDRDYNEQFF.

The chain employs TRBV6-5 and TRBJ2-5; TRBD1 or TRBD2 may be the D gene (6 bases each). The germline gives CDR1 MNHEY, CDR2 SVGAGI. V lost 5 bases and J lost 5, with 12 bases in between. The CDR3 runs 13 residues. The CDR3 sequence: CASSHPGAETQYF. The CDR3 bases are TGTGCCAGCAGTCACCCGGGGGCCGAGACCCAGTACTTC.

This clonotype was counted between two and nine times. V and J are TRBV5-1 and TRBJ2-5; 14 bases align to TRBD2. After removal of 0 bases from V and 3 bases from J, the junction contained 4 bases not matched to a gene. Germline V gives CDR1 SGHRS, CDR2 YFSETQ. CDR3 length: 17 residues. The CDR3 sequence: CASSLEGLAGVKETQYF. In DNA, the CDR3 is TGCGCCAGCAGCTTGGAGGGACTAGCGGGGGTGAAAGAGACCCAGTACTTC.

CDR3 residues: CASSLFMAGNTEAFF. CDR3 DNA sequence: TGTGCCAGCAGTTTATTCATGGCAGGGAACACTGAAGCTTTCTTT. V is TRBV28 and J is TRBJ1-1; D remains unclear. The CDR3 consists of 15 residues. V shed 1 base and J shed 1 base, with 10 bases lying between them. The germline V gene has CDR1 MDHEN and CDR2 SYDVKM.

The table lists this clonotype with a few counts. The gene calls are TRBV19 and TRBJ2-3, with TRBD2 identical over 12 bases. Germline V lookup: CDR1 LNHDA, CDR2 SQIVND (reference sequence). Unmatched junction bases numbered 6, after V lost 5 bases and J lost 3 bases. This CDR3 is 16 amino acids long. CDR3 in amino acids: CASSPLTSGGTDTQYF. The CDR3 nucleotides are TGTGCCAGTAGTCCGTTGACTAGCGGGGGAACAGATACGCAGTATTTT.

The chain recombines TRBV15 with TRBJ2-1; D gene unclear. The V end was cut by 5 bases, the J end by 0 bases, with 8 bases between. Germline V gene lookup returns CDR1 LNHNV and CDR2 YYDKDF (reference sequence). CDR3 size: 14 residues. CDR3 coding DNA: TGTGCCACCAGCGGTATCGTCTCCTACAATGAGCAGTTCTTC. Translated, it gives CATSGIVSYNEQFF. The whole variable domain, filled in from reference TRBV15 and TRBJ2-1, reads DAMVIQNPRYQVTQFGKPVTLSCSQTLNHNVMYWYQQKSSQAPKLLFHYYDKDFNNEADTPDNFQSRRPNTSFCFLDIRSPGLGDTAMYLCATSGIVSYNEQFFGPGTRLTVL.

This chain joins TRBV9 and TRBJ2-3; weak D call: TRBD2 (5 bases). V lost 4 bases, J lost 4 bases, and 19 bases lay in between. Germline lookup yields CDR1 SGDLS and CDR2 YYNGEE. CDR3 length: 16 residues. CDR3 amino acids: CASSPRSPRVPDTQYF. DNA of the CDR3: TGTGCCAGCAGCCCCCGGTCACCGAGGGTACCAGATACGCAGTATTTT.

The rearrangement joins TRBV12-3 or TRBV12-4 to TRBJ2-2; TRBD2 is a possible D gene (6 bases). Between the trimmed V and J ends, which lost 4 bases and 4 bases, there was a span of 19 bases. The CDR3 covers 17 residues. The CDR3 protein is CASSSPGLRRGTGELFF. The CDR3 DNA is TGTGCCAGCAGTTCCCCGGGACTTCGGCGCGGCACCGGGGAGCTGTTTTTT.

This clonotype has only a few counts. This chain's CDR3 is CASSYDETGSFYEQYF. The DNA for the CDR3 is TGTGCCAGCAGTTACGATGAGACAGGGTCCTTTTACGAGCAGTACTTC. The V call is TRBV6-5, the J call TRBJ2-7, with 7 bases aligning to TRBD1. Germline loops: CDR1 MNHEY, CDR2 SVGAGI. This CDR3 spans 16 amino acids. V shed 2 bases and J 4 bases; nucleotides not matched to a gene: 11.